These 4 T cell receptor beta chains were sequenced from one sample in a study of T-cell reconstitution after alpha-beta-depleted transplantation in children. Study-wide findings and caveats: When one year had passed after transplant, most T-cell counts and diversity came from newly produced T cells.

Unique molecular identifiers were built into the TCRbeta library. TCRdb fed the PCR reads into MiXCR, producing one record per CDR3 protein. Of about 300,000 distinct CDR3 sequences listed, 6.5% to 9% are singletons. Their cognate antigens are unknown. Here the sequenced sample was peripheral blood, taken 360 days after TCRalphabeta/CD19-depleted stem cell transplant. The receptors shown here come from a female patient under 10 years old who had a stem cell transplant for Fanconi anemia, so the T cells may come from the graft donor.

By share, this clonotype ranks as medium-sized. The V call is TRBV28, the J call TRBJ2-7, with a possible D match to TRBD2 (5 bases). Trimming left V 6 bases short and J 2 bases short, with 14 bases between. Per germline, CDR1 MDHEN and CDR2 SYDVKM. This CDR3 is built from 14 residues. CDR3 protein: CASSRTGIPYEQYF. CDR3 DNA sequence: TGTGCCAGCAGCCGAACCGGGATTCCCTACGAGCAGTACTTC.

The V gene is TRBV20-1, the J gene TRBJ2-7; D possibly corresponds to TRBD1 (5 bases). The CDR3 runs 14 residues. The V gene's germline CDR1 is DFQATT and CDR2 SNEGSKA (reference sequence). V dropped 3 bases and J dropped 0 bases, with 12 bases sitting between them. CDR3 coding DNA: TGCAGTGCTAGGGTACAGGTTCTCTCCTACGAGCAGTACTTC. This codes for CSARVQVLSYEQYF.

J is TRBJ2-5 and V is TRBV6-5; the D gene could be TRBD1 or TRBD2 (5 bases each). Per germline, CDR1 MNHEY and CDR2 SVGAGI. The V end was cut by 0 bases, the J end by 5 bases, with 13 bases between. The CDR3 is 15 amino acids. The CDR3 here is CASSYSGTLAETQYF. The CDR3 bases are TGTGCCAGCAGTTACTCAGGGACGCTGGCGGAGACCCAGTACTTC.

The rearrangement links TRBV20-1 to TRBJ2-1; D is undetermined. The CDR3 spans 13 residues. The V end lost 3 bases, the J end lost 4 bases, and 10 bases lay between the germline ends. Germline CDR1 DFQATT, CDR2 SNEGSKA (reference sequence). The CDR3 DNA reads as TGCAGTGCTAGTTCGGCCGAATACAATGAGCAGTTCTTC. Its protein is CSASSAEYNEQFF.